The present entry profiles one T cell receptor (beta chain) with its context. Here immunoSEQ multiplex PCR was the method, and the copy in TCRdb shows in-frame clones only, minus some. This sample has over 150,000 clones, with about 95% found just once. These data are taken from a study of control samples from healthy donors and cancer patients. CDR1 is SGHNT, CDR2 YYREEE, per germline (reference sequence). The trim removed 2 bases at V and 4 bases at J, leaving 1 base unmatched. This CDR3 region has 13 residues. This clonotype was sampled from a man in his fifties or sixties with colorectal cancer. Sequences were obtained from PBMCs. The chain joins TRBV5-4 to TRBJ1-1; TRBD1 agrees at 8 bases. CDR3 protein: CASSFTGGTEAFF. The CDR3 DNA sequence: TGTGCCAGCAGCTTTACAGGGGGCACTGAAGCTTTCTTT.